This TCR beta chain emerged from a study of OX40 agonist ivuxolimab in advanced cancers. Study-level information: A partial response was reached by three patients: one with hepatocellular carcinoma and two with cutaneous melanoma.

The cohort excluded patients with autoimmune disease history or systemic immunosuppression. Germline V gene sequence: CDR1 SEHNR, CDR2 FQNEAQ (reference sequence). The CDR3 contains 11 residues. V lost 6 bases and J 10 bases, leaving 9 bases between the germline ends. Sequencing was performed with immunoSEQ multiplex PCR; in TCRdb, only in-frame clones are kept and a portion is missing. This sample has 65,000 to 90,000 clones; more than 75% occur once, and the top ten carry around 2.9%. This sequence joins TRBV7-9 and TRBJ2-2, with D possibly TRBD2 on 5 matching bases. The receptor's source is an adult with an advanced solid tumor such as melanoma, head and neck, liver or kidney cancer. The sample in question was CD4+ or CD8+ T cells sorted from blood, obtained in a trial of the OX40 agonist ivuxolimab. This CDR3 is CASREGPELFF. The CDR3, as DNA: TGTGCCAGCAGAGAGGGCCCGGAGCTGTTTTTT.